This entry describes one T cell receptor beta chain. The data are from a study of cytomegalovirus exposure and HLA in healthy donors. The PCR made use of 60 Vbeta and 13 Jbeta primers. Clones were sequenced by immunoSEQ multiplex PCR, and TCRdb holds only the in-frame ones, with some missing. Among about 150,000 clones listed, roughly four fifths were seen once. This CDR3 region has 16 residues. Germline CDR1 reads PRHDT; CDR2 reads FYEKMQ (reference sequence). V lost 5 bases and J lost 3, with 18 bases in between. The sample consisted of PBMCs. The origin of this receptor is a man between 18 and 29 years old in good health and CMV-seronegative. V gene TRBV13 combines with J gene TRBJ2-3; possibly TRBD1 for D (6 bases). CDR3 coding DNA: TGTGCCAGCAGCCGGACGCCAGGGGCATGGACAGATACGCAGTATTTT. Protein: CASSRTPGAWTDTQYF. The whole variable domain, remainder taken from reference TRBV13 and TRBJ2-3, is AAGVIQSPRHLIKEKRETATLKCYPIPRHDTVYWYQQGPGQDPQFLISFYEKMQSDKGSIPDRFSAQQFSDYHSELNMSSLELGDSALYFCASSRTPGAWTDTQYFGPGTRLTVL.